This T cell receptor (beta chain) was observed in a study of cytomegalovirus exposure and HLA in healthy donors. Primers included in the PCR were 60 Vbeta and 13 Jbeta primers. Clones were sequenced by immunoSEQ multiplex PCR, and TCRdb holds only the in-frame ones, with some missing. Among about 100,000 clones listed, around 81% were seen once. This receptor was obtained from a woman aged 70 to 79 in good health and CMV-seropositive. Sequencing was done on a sample of PBMCs.

The CDR3 region has the DNA TGTGCCAGCAGCTCGGGAAAGGTCCAACCATCCTACGAGCAGTACTTC. Its protein product is CASSSGKVQPSYEQYF. The chain couples TRBV7-9 to TRBJ2-7; tentative D call: TRBD2 (5 bases). V was pared by 4 bases and J by 1 base, with 17 bases between. CDR1 is SEHNR, CDR2 FQNEAQ, per germline (reference sequence). The CDR3 totals 16 residues.